Below, 21 T cell receptor beta chains from the same sample are listed, as sequenced in a study of human T cells and chemical hapten exposure (dated by TCRdb to about 2021). The time point label corresponds to: patch test 1, 2 weeks after DPC sensitization. What the treatment or condition label conveys for this sample: therapeutic diphenylcyclopropenone sensitization with weekly scalp DPC. Library prep was done by RACE. The data were produced on a NextSeq 500. TCRdb redid the processing of the public reads, applying fastp at Q25 and MiXCR, and retained in-frame beta chains. Identical CDR3 proteins give one entry, which carries the most common genes and DNA. This sample gives about 380,000 distinct CDR3 sequences in total; approximately 4.4% of them show up just once. The ten most abundant clones make up 2% to 2.5% of the sample. Sequencing used whole blood, obtained in connection with sensitization to the hapten diphenylcyclopropenone (DPC). The receptors were sampled from a woman aged 45-65 years with alopecia areata. Some clones in this sample may be carry-over from other donors' samples.

This clonotype has at least ten counts. V gene TRBV20-1 combines with J gene TRBJ2-5; D uncertain. Germline CDR1 reads DFQATT; CDR2 reads SNEGSKA (reference sequence). The length of the CDR3 is 10 residues. The CDR3 sequence: CSLWMETQYF. The CDR3 DNA is TGCTCACTCTGGATGGAGACCCAGTACTTC.

With regard to this clonotype: One end of the junction varies from germline; a read error may be responsible. V gene TRBV7-8 combines with J gene TRBJ1-2; 9 nucleotides line up with TRBD1. Germline-derived CDR1 and CDR2 are SGHVS and FQNEAQ. The CDR3 totals 13 residues. The CDR3 DNA reads TGTGCCAGCAGCCCGGACAGGGGCTATCGCTACACCTTC. The encoded protein is CASSPDRGYRYTF.

This clonotype was detected a few times. The CDR3, as DNA: TGTGCCAGCTCACCTCCGGGACAGGCGAACCCCTACGAGCAGTACTTC. This translates into CASSPPGQANPYEQYF. The V gene is TRBV18, the J gene TRBJ2-7; 8 nucleotides line up with TRBD1. V trimming: 3 bases; J trimming: 2 bases; junction bases outside the gene matches: 9. The CDR3 extends over 16 amino acids. Germline V gives CDR1 KGHSH, CDR2 LQKENI.

This clonotype was seen many times. The genes are TRBV7-2 and TRBJ2-3; D not resolved. Germline lookup yields CDR1 SGHTA and CDR2 FQGNSA. The CDR3 spans 13 residues. Trimming left V 2 bases short and J 6 bases short, with 9 bases between. DNA for the CDR3: TGTGCCAGCAGCTTAATCTCTTCTGATACGCAGTATTTT. It encodes CASSLISSDTQYF.

Ten or more counts support this clonotype. This sequence joins TRBV20-1 and TRBJ2-3; D is ambiguous. V lost 6 bases and J 6 bases, leaving 19 bases between the germline ends. Per germline, CDR1 DFQATT and CDR2 SNEGSKA (reference sequence). The CDR3 spans 14 residues. The CDR3 sequence: CSANGPPTDDTQYF. CDR3 sequence (DNA): TGCAGTGCAAACGGACCTCCAACAGACGATACGCAGTATTTT.

The genes are TRBV6-2 or TRBV6-3 and TRBJ2-6; the D is unclear. Per the germline V gene, CDR1 is MNHEY and CDR2 is SVGEGT. Trimming stripped 6 bases from V and 0 bases from J, with 6 bases between. There are 14 residues in the CDR3. CDR3 nucleotides: TGTGCCAGCAGAAAAAGCTCTGGGGCCAACGTCCTGACTTTC. Protein: CASRKSSGANVLTF.

This clonotype has ten or more counts. The chain uses TRBV15 and TRBJ1-4; maybe TRBD1 (6 bases). With 0 bases removed from V and 0 bases from J, the gap between germline ends came to 14 bases. Per germline, CDR1 LNHNV and CDR2 YYDKDF (reference sequence). The CDR3 spans 18 residues. The CDR3 DNA follows: TGTGCCACCAGCAGAGAGATCGGGGGCTTCGCAACTAATGAAAAACTGTTTTTT. Protein product: CATSREIGGFATNEKLFF.

This clonotype was picked up many times. The chain combines TRBV6-5 with TRBJ2-7; 8 positions match TRBD2. Trimming removed 0 bases from V and 0 bases from J; junction bases left unmatched: 1. The CDR3 length is 15 residues. CDR1 is MNHEY and CDR2 is SVGAGI in the germline V gene. The CDR3 coding sequence is TGTGCCAGCAGTTACTCTGCGGGGGGCTCCTACGAGCAGTACTTC. It is translated as CASSYSAGGSYEQYF.

The table lists this clonotype with many counts. This rearrangement joins TRBV6-2 or TRBV6-3 to TRBJ1-5; 12 nucleotides match TRBD1. The CDR3 is made up of 15 amino acids. Germline assignment: CDR1 MNHEY and CDR2 SVGEGT. V was pared by 4 bases and J by 7 bases, with 5 bases of the junction left unmatched. CDR3 nucleotide sequence: TGTGCCAGCAGTTCGGGACAGGGGGCTTGGCAGCCCCAGCATTTT. Encoded protein: CASSSGQGAWQPQHF.

This clonotype has ten or more counts. The chain recombines TRBV5-5 with TRBJ1-5; D is undetermined. This CDR3 region has 15 residues. Trimming stripped 0 bases from V and 6 bases from J, with 13 bases between. The germline V gene has CDR1 SGHKS and CDR2 YYEKEE (reference sequence). CDR3 bases: TGTGCCAGCAGCTTGGAAGGGCATCGAGGTCAGCCCCAGCATTTT. It specifies CASSLEGHRGQPQHF. Full variable domain (remainder filled in from reference TRBV5-5 and TRBJ1-5): DAGVTQSPTHLIKTRGQQVTLRCSPISGHKSVSWYQQVLGQGPQFIFQYYEKEERGRGNFPDRFSARQFPNYSSELNVNALLLGDSALYLCASSLEGHRGQPQHFGDGTRLSIL.

This clonotype was seen repeatedly, ten times or more. The CDR3 is CASRPDTEAFF. CDR3 nucleotide sequence: TGTGCCAGCAGACCAGACACTGAAGCTTTCTTT. The chain recombines TRBV7-9 with TRBJ1-1; D gene uncertain. CDR1 and CDR2 from the germline V gene are SEHNR and FQNEAQ (reference sequence). This CDR3 contains 11 residues. V gave up 6 bases and J gave up 3 bases, with 5 bases separating them.

V and J are TRBV11-2 and TRBJ2-6, with D uncertain. The CDR3 has 14 residues. Germline CDR1 SGHAT, CDR2 FQNNGV. The ends were cut back, 10 bases at V and 4 bases at J, with 14 bases in the middle. CDR3 sequence (DNA): TGTGCCACCACGACGAGGTTCGGGGCCAACGTCCTGACTTTC. Translating it yields CATTTRFGANVLTF.

The chain couples TRBV6-2 or TRBV6-3 to TRBJ2-7; 13 nucleotides align to TRBD2. CDR1 and CDR2 (germline): MNHEY, SVGEGT. The CDR3 covers 15 residues. V lost 5 bases, J lost 1 base, and 2 bases stayed unmatched. CDR3 DNA sequence: TGTGCCAGCAGTCGGACTAGCGGGGGATCCTACGAGCAGTACTTC. Amino acids: CASSRTSGGSYEQYF.

This clonotype was recorded at least ten times. The chain uses TRBV27 and TRBJ1-5, with TRBD1 matching 7 bases. There are 15 residues in the CDR3. Germline V gene data show CDR1 as MNHEY and CDR2 as SMNVEV (reference sequence). With V trimmed by 5 bases and J by 3 bases, 7 bases remained unmatched. In nucleotides, the CDR3 is TGTGCCAGCAGTAAACAGGGGCGGGTCAATCAGCCCCAGCATTTT. Protein sequence: CASSKQGRVNQPQHF.

There are many counts of this clonotype. The chain joins TRBV27 to TRBJ2-2, with 8 bases lining up with TRBD1. V lost 0 bases and J lost 4; bases outside the gene matches: 4. The CDR3 sequence is 16 residues long. CDR1 and CDR2 (germline): MNHEY, SMNVEV (reference sequence). The CDR3 bases are TGTGCCAGCAGTTTATCGCGGACAGGGAGCACCGGGGAGCTGTTTTTT. It codes for CASSLSRTGSTGELFF.

V usage is TRBV14 and J usage is TRBJ2-7; a possible D gene is TRBD1 (6 bases). This CDR3 is 15 amino acids long. Germline CDR1 and CDR2: SGHDN and FVKESK. The V end was cut by 1 base, the J end by 3 bases, with 13 bases between. CDR3 loop: CASSQAYGRGYEQYF. The CDR3 bases are TGTGCCAGCAGCCAAGCTTACGGCAGGGGCTACGAGCAGTACTTC.

This clonotype was seen only a few times. The V and J genes are TRBV11-2 and TRBJ2-3, with D perhaps assigned TRBD1 or TRBD2 (5 bases each). The germline CDR1 and CDR2 sequences are SGHAT and FQNNGV. The V and J ends lost 5 bases and 1 base respectively, with 16 bases between them. CDR3 length: 16 amino acids. CDR3 residues: CASSPPRAGRTDTQYF. The CDR3 DNA is TGTGCCAGCAGCCCCCCCAGGGCGGGCCGCACAGATACGCAGTATTTT. Full variable domain (rest looked up from reference TRBV11-2 and TRBJ2-3): EAGVAQSPRYKIIEKRQSVAFWCNPISGHATLYWYQQILGQGPKLLIQFQNNGVVDDSQLPKDRFSAERLKGVDSTLKIQPAKLEDSAVYLCASSPPRAGRTDTQYFGPGTRLTVL.

This clonotype was counted many times. The chain joins TRBV2 to TRBJ1-1, with D unclear. Per germline, CDR1 SNHLY and CDR2 FYNNEI. V shed 8 bases and J shed 2 bases, with 18 bases lying between them. The CDR3 extends over 15 amino acids. CDR3 sequence: CASGHTLNTNTEAFF. The CDR3 nucleotides are TGTGCCAGCGGGCATACTTTGAACACTAACACTGAAGCTTTCTTT.

V gene TRBV12-3 or TRBV12-4 combines with J gene TRBJ1-2; D not resolved. CDR3 length equals 14 residues. V lost 2 bases and J lost 4, with 11 bases in between. The CDR3 sequence: CASSLTAAVYGYTF. CDR3 in DNA: TGTGCCAGCAGTTTAACAGCCGCTGTCTATGGCTACACCTTC.

This clonotype was seen many times. The chain couples TRBV29-1 to TRBJ1-1; D is possibly TRBD1 (6 bases). V was clipped by 0 bases and J by 0 bases, with 11 bases between them. Germline CDR1 and CDR2: SQVTM and ANQGSEA. This CDR3 spans 15 amino acids. CDR3 sequence reads: CSVEETGTMNTEAFF. Here the CDR3 DNA reads TGCAGCGTTGAAGAAACAGGGACAATGAACACTGAAGCTTTCTTT.

This clonotype was recorded many times. CDR3 sequence: CSTNGQGTATEAFF. As DNA, the CDR3 is TGCAGTACCAACGGACAGGGGACGGCCACTGAAGCTTTCTTT. The chain combines TRBV20-1 with TRBJ1-1, with 9 positions matching TRBD1. Per germline, CDR1 DFQATT and CDR2 SNEGSKA (reference sequence). CDR3 length: 14 residues. Germline trimming cut 8 bases from V and 4 bases from J; bases unmatched to any gene: 11.